Listed here are 17 T cell receptor beta chains from one sample, sequenced in a study of shared clonotypes between healthy human individuals (dated by TCRdb to about 2020). CD8 naive samples were obtained by positive selection for CCR7 among CD45RO-negative cells, yielding a CD45RA+CCR7+ population from which TemRA cells were excluded. The method was the immunoSEQ multiplex PCR assay. TCRdb's version of the immuneACCESS table is confined to in-frame rearrangements and falls short of the full clone set. An unresolved V gene accounts for under half of the shortfall where checked; the remainder is of unknown origin. The sample yields about 750,000 clones; about 91% were counted once. More than 20% of the sample goes to the ten largest clones. What was sequenced was naive CD8+ T cells sorted from blood. Explained via the paper, the cell subset or site label denotes: CD45RA+CCR7+. The source is a young man in good health.

The chain links TRBV27 to TRBJ2-1, with D tentatively TRBD1 (6 bases). Germline lookup yields CDR1 MNHEY and CDR2 SMNVEV (reference sequence). This CDR3 region has 14 residues. Trimming cost V 5 bases and J 3 bases, with 11 bases left between them. This chain's CDR3 is CASSPGDIYNEQFF. CDR3 nucleotides: TGTGCCAGCAGTCCCGGGGACATCTACAATGAGCAGTTCTTC.

This sequence joins TRBV6-4 and TRBJ1-1; a possible D gene is TRBD1 (5 bases). V dropped 7 bases and J dropped 6 bases, with 21 bases sitting between them. Looked up from germline, CDR1 is MRHNA and CDR2 is SNTAGT. The CDR3 sequence is 15 residues long. In nucleotides, the CDR3 is TGTGCCAGCACTCACACCGAGGGGTTTGGCCCTGAAGCTTTCTTT. It codes for CASTHTEGFGPEAFF.

The chain combines TRBV5-1 with TRBJ2-1; 15 bases agree with TRBD2. The CDR3 is 20 residues long. V trimming: 3 bases; J trimming: 7 bases; junction bases outside the gene matches: 17. Germline V gene data show CDR1 as SGHRS and CDR2 as YFSETQ. Written as DNA, the CDR3 is TGCGCCAGCAGCTCACCCGGGACTAGCGGGAGGTGGGGATTGAGGAATGAGCAGTTCTTC. This codes for CASSSPGTSGRWGLRNEQFF.

This chain links TRBV28 with TRBJ2-7; 7 nucleotides line up with TRBD1. Germline-derived CDR1 and CDR2 are MDHEN and SYDVKM. The CDR3 contains 15 residues. The J segment lost 1 base and the V segment lost 4 bases, leaving 7 bases of the junction unmatched. Here the CDR3 reads CASSWGQLLSYEQYF. In DNA form, the CDR3 reads TGTGCCAGCAGTTGGGGACAGCTCCTTTCCTACGAGCAGTACTTC.

This chain joins TRBV7-7 and TRBJ2-3; D remains unclear. The germline V gene has CDR1 SSHAT and CDR2 FNYEAQ (reference sequence). V gave up 1 base and J gave up 4 bases, with 6 bases separating them. The CDR3 totals 13 residues. The CDR3 sequence is CASSLDLADTQYF. The CDR3 nucleotides are TGTGCCAGCAGCTTAGACCTTGCAGATACGCAGTATTTT.

The V gene is TRBV9, the J gene TRBJ2-3; tentative D call: TRBD2 (5 bases). V was trimmed by 0 bases and J by 2 bases, leaving 10 bases between them. The CDR3 loop spans 15 amino acids. Germline V lookup: CDR1 SGDLS, CDR2 YYNGEE. The CDR3 DNA is TGTGCCAGCAGCGTAGTTAGCGTTGACACAGATACGCAGTATTTT. This codes for CASSVVSVDTDTQYF. Combining the CDR3 with reference TRBV9 and TRBJ2-3 gives the whole variable domain DSGVTQTPKHLITATGQRVTLRCSPRSGDLSVYWYQQSLDQGLQFLIQYYNGEERAKGNILERFSAQQFPDLHSELNLSSLELGDSALYFCASSVVSVDTDTQYFGPGTRLTVL.

The J gene is TRBJ2-1, the V gene TRBV5-6, with 10 nucleotides matching TRBD2. The CDR3 sequence is 16 residues long. CDR1 and CDR2 (germline): SGHDT, YYEEEE. After removal of 4 bases from V and 4 bases from J, the junction contained 8 bases not matched to a gene. CDR3 DNA sequence: TGTGCCAGCAGCCCGGCGACTAGCGGGCTTTACAATGAGCAGTTCTTC. Amino acids: CASSPATSGLYNEQFF.

V usage is TRBV4-1 and J usage is TRBJ2-2, with D maybe TRBD1 (7 bases). V gave up 7 bases and J gave up 4 bases, with 16 bases separating them. The CDR3 runs 15 residues. The germline V gene encodes CDR1 MGHRA and CDR2 YSYEKL. CDR3 nucleotide sequence: TGCGCCAGCACCTCAGCTCAGGGGGGCACCGGGGAGCTGTTTTTT. Protein product: CASTSAQGGTGELFF.

The CDR3 bases are TGTGCCAGCAGGGGGACTAGCGGGAGTGTGGATACGCAGTATTTT. Encoded protein: CASRGTSGSVDTQYF. The rearrangement links TRBV6-6 to TRBJ2-3, with 14 positions matching TRBD2. Germline assignment: CDR1 MNHNY and CDR2 SVGAGI (reference sequence). V was pared by 6 bases and J by 6 bases, with 5 bases of the junction left unmatched. CDR3 length equals 15 residues.

This clone has only one observation. V gene TRBV7-2 combines with J gene TRBJ2-1; D is uncertain. V dropped 7 bases and J dropped 0 bases, with 13 bases sitting between them. The CDR3 loop spans 15 amino acids. Germline-derived CDR1 and CDR2 are SGHTA and FQGNSA. The CDR3 nucleotides read TGTGCCAGCACCTTGGACGGCAGCTCCTACAATGAGCAGTTCTTC. Translated: CASTLDGSSYNEQFF.

The chain carries TRBV7-9 and TRBJ1-5; D ambiguous. CDR1 is SEHNR and CDR2 is FQNEAQ in the germline V gene (reference sequence). The CDR3 covers 12 residues. V lost 8 bases and J lost 3, with 8 bases in between. CDR3 sequence: CASSHLNQPQHF. DNA of the CDR3: TGTGCCAGCTCCCACCTCAATCAGCCCCAGCATTTT. Filled out from reference TRBV7-9 and TRBJ1-5, the complete variable domain reads DTGVSQNPRHKITKRGQNVTFRCDPISEHNRLYWYRQTLGQGPEFLTYFQNEAQLEKSRLLSDRFSAERPKGSFSTLEIQRTEQGDSAMYLCASSHLNQPQHFGDGTRLSIL.

The rearrangement links TRBV4-2 to TRBJ1-3; no clear D. CDR1 is LGHNA, CDR2 YNFKEQ, per germline. V gave up 1 base and J gave up 1 base, with 8 bases separating them. This CDR3 spans 15 amino acids. The CDR3: CASSQGLGSGNTIYF. The DNA of the CDR3 is TGTGCCAGCAGCCAAGGACTGGGGTCTGGAAACACCATATATTTT.

The CDR3 DNA sequence: TGTGCCAGCAGCCCCCCTAGCGGGAGAGGTCAGTTCTTC. This encodes CASSPPSGRGQFF. This rearrangement joins TRBV16 to TRBJ2-1; 10 bases are shared with TRBD2. This CDR3 spans 13 amino acids. The V and J ends lost 4 bases and 13 bases, in that order; junction bases with no gene match: 7. Germline CDR1 is KGHSY and CDR2 is FQNENV.

The V and J genes are TRBV5-6 and TRBJ1-1; 10 nucleotides match TRBD1. Germline V CDR1 and CDR2: SGHDT, YYEEEE. The CDR3 is 17 amino acids. Unmatched junction bases numbered 9, after V lost 3 bases and J lost 1 base. In nucleotides, the CDR3 is TGTGCCAGCAGCTGGAGGACAGGGGGTAGGCAGAACACTGAAGCTTTCTTT. Protein product: CASSWRTGGRQNTEAFF. Looking up the rest from reference TRBV5-6 and TRBJ1-1 gives the full variable domain: DAGVTQSPTHLIKTRGQQVTLRCSPKSGHDTVSWYQQALGQGPQFIFQYYEEEERQRGNFPDRFSGHQFPNYSSELNVNALLLGDSALYLCASSWRTGGRQNTEAFFGQGTRLTVV.

With respect to this clone: Other DNA variants within this sample encode the same CDR3. This chain joins TRBV18 and TRBJ2-3; D call uncertain. Germline-derived CDR1 and CDR2 are KGHSH and LQKENI. This CDR3 is built from 13 residues. The V end was cut by 3 bases, the J end by 0 bases, with 4 bases between. CDR3 nucleotides: TGTGCCAGCTCACCCGACAGCACAGATACGCAGTATTTT. It translates to CASSPDSTDTQYF.

The chain combines TRBV25-1 with TRBJ2-4; a weak D match, TRBD1 (6 bases). There are 14 residues in the CDR3. The V gene's germline CDR1 is MGHDK and CDR2 SYGVNS. Between the trimmed V and J ends, which lost 5 bases and 4 bases, there was a span of 12 bases. CDR3 coding DNA: TGTGCCAGCAGTCCTACAGGGACAAAAAACATTCAGTACTTC. Its translation is CASSPTGTKNIQYF.

This clone was detected only once. V gene TRBV2 combines with J gene TRBJ2-1, with 8 bases lining up with TRBD2. CDR1 is SNHLY, CDR2 FYNNEI, per germline. This CDR3 spans 14 amino acids. V shed 4 bases, J shed 5 bases, and the junction held 4 bases outside the gene matches. CDR3 sequence (DNA): TGTGCCAGCAGTGTCGGAGCGGGAGACAATGAGCAGTTCTTC. It specifies CASSVGAGDNEQFF.